The 8 T cell receptor beta chains in this list originate from one sample, sequenced in a study of blood T cells in healthy people across ages. PCR was performed a second time for about 6 to 11 cycles using a sample-barcoded 5' primer and a J-beta primer mix. TCRdb used MiXCR to reprocess the 5' RACE reads, holding one entry per CDR3 protein. In the table there are hundreds of thousands of distinct CDR3 sequences, 58% of which are singletons. Source material: blood. The receptors were sampled from a man aged 25 to 40 in good health.

The chain joins TRBV2 to TRBJ2-3, with a tentative D call TRBD1 (5 bases). Germline V gene data show CDR1 as SNHLY and CDR2 as FYNNEI. There are 13 residues in the CDR3. V was trimmed by 3 bases and J by 8 bases, leaving 12 bases between them. The CDR3 protein is CASSDSLRGTQYF. The DNA for the CDR3 is TGTGCCAGCAGTGACTCATTAAGGGGTACGCAGTATTTT.

V gene TRBV9 combines with J gene TRBJ1-6; D perhaps matches TRBD1 (5 bases). The CDR3 length is 14 residues. Germline CDR1 is SGDLS and CDR2 is YYNGEE. V gave up 2 bases and J gave up 7 bases, with 10 bases separating them. CDR3 in amino acids: CASSVGGTNSPLHF. The CDR3, as DNA: TGTGCCAGCAGCGTCGGGGGGACGAATTCACCCCTCCACTTT.

The sample holds one count of this clonotype. This chain uses TRBV25-1 with TRBJ2-1, with 13 bases lining up with TRBD2. This CDR3 region has 16 residues. The V segment lost 4 bases and the J segment 13 bases; nucleotides outside the gene matches: 13. Germline V gene data show CDR1 as MGHDK and CDR2 as SYGVNS. The CDR3 DNA reads as TGTGCCAGCAGTGCTGGACTAGCGGGAGTCCAAGAGACCCAGTTCTTC. Translating gives CASSAGLAGVQETQFF. The complete variable domain, with remaining parts taken from reference TRBV25-1 and TRBJ2-1, reads EADIYQTPRYLVIGTGKKITLECSQTMGHDKMYWYQQDPGMELHLIHYSYGVNSTEKGDLSSESTVSRIRTEHFPLTLESARPSHTSQYLCASSAGLAGVQETQFFGPGTRLTVL.

This clonotype has more than one count but fewer than ten. The chain uses TRBV28 and TRBJ2-4; D not certain. The V and J ends lost 2 bases and 0 bases respectively, with 14 bases between them. Per germline, CDR1 MDHEN and CDR2 SYDVKM. The CDR3 consists of 17 residues. The CDR3 DNA sequence: TGTGCCAGCAGTTTACACCCGGGCAGCCTAGCCAAAAACATTCAGTACTTC. Translation gives CASSLHPGSLAKNIQYF.

The rearrangement uses TRBV12-3 or TRBV12-4 and TRBJ2-4, with D tentatively TRBD1 (5 bases). The tail of the sequence fits TRBJ2-7 better, so the J call may be wrong. This CDR3 has 13 amino acids. DNA for the CDR3: TGTGCCAGCAGTCTGACAGAACCCTACGAGCAGTACTTC. Amino acid sequence: CASSLTEPYEQYF.

This clonotype turned up a few times. The chain carries TRBV12-3 or TRBV12-4 and TRBJ1-2; TRBD1 matches 8 bases. The CDR3 consists of 14 residues. With 6 bases clipped from V and 4 bases from J, the junction kept 7 bases outside the gene matches. CDR3: CASRVDREVYGYTF. The CDR3 DNA is TGTGCCAGCAGGGTGGACAGGGAGGTCTATGGCTACACCTTC.

This clonotype was seen only a few times. This chain uses TRBV4-2 with TRBJ2-5, with D possibly being TRBD1 or TRBD2 (5 bases each). Trimming removed 4 bases from V and 1 base from J, with 13 bases in between. Germline V gene sequence: CDR1 LGHNA, CDR2 YNFKEQ. There are 15 residues in the CDR3. CDR3 region: CASSLNVGAQETQYF. CDR3 nucleotides: TGTGCCAGCAGCCTCAACGTCGGGGCCCAAGAGACCCAGTACTTC.

The rearrangement joins TRBV6-1 to TRBJ2-3; D remains ambiguous. The V gene's germline CDR1 is MNHNS and CDR2 SASEGT. There are 12 residues in the CDR3. The V gene lost 9 bases and the J gene lost 3 bases, with 10 bases spanning the gap. Here the CDR3 DNA reads TGTGCCAGTCGGCGGCAGACAGATACGCAGTATTTT. Protein sequence: CASRRQTDTQYF.